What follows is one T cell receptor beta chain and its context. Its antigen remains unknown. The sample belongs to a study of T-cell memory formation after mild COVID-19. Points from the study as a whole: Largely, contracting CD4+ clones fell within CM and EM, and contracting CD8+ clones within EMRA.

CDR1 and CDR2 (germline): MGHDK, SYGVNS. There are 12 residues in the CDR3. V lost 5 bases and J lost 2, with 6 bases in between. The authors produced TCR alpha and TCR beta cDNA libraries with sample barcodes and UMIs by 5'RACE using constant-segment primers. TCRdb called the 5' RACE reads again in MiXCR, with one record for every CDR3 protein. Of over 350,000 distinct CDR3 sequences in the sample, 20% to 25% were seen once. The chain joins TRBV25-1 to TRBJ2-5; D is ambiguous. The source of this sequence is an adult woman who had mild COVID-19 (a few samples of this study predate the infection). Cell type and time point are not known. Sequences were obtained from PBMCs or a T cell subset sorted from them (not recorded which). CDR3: CASSSTQETQYF. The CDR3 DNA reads TGTGCCAGCAGTAGTACACAAGAGACCCAGTACTTC.